These 4 T cell receptor beta chains were all obtained from the same sample, sequenced in a study of regulatory T cells in long-lasting Graves disease (dated by TCRdb to the early 2020s). Libraries were prepared through multiplex PCR. Instrument used: Illumina HiSeq 4000. iRepertoire HTBI primers and Arm-PCR amplification of CDR3 regions were used to construct TCR beta libraries. The raw public reads went through TCRdb reprocessing: fastp at Q25, MiXCR clone calling, in-frame beta chains kept. Here each entry gathers all rows of one CDR3 protein and keeps the most common genes and DNA. The sample records about 660,000 distinct CDR3 sequences, roughly 30% of which are singletons. 40% to 50% of the sample is in the top ten clones. The time point label on this specimen signifies: persistent/refractory GD, antithyroid drugs over 5 years with positive TRAb. RNA was extracted from PBMCs in TRIzol for both TCR sequencing and RNA sequencing.

Here the sequenced sample was peripheral blood mononuclear cells (PBMCs), taken when the disease was refractory, from a patient treated with antithyroid drugs. Receptor source: a female donor with Graves disease.

The chain uses TRBV7-6 and TRBJ2-3; the D gene is possibly TRBD2 (7 bases). Germline loops: CDR1 SGHVS, CDR2 FNYEAQ. V shed 4 bases and J shed 8 bases, with 22 bases lying between them. The length of the CDR3 is 16 residues. The CDR3 here is CASSSGRGEGRGTQYF. The CDR3 region has the DNA TGTGCCAGCAGCTCGGGGAGGGGGGAGGGCCGAGGTACGCAGTATTTT.

In the case of this clonotype: A much larger clone differs from this one at a single base, so this may be a read error. The chain carries TRBV12-3 or TRBV12-4 and TRBJ1-1; 8 bases agree with TRBD1. The CDR3 has 15 residues. The CDR3 nucleotides read TGTGCCAGCAGTTTAGGGGTACAGGGGGACACTGAAGCTCTCTTT. This sequence encodes CASSLGVQGDTEALF.

The chain employs TRBV7-9 and TRBJ1-1, with no clear D. The CDR3 runs to 12 residues. Germline CDR1 SEHNR, CDR2 FQNEAQ (reference sequence). V dropped 5 bases and J dropped 5 bases, with 9 bases sitting between them. CDR3 nucleotides: TGTGCCAGCAGCCAAAGTTCAACTGAAGCTTTCTTT. Its translation: CASSQSSTEAFF.

This chain links TRBV19 with TRBJ1-2; D is unclear. The V end lost 0 bases, the J end lost 4 bases, and 15 bases lay between the germline ends. This CDR3 has 16 residues. Looked up from germline, CDR1 is LNHDA and CDR2 is SQIVND (reference sequence). CDR3 residues: CASSIDLEERSYGYTF. CDR3 in DNA: TGTGCCAGTAGTATAGATCTTGAGGAACGGTCCTATGGCTACACCTTC.